What follows is one T cell receptor (beta chain) and its context. These data are taken from a study of control samples from healthy donors and cancer patients. Clones were read by immunoSEQ multiplex PCR, and TCRdb kept only the in-frame ones, dropping some. The table shows 350,000 to 450,000 clones, with around 90% occurring only once. Trimming shortened V by 7 bases and J by 10 bases, and 13 bases separated the two germline ends. The germline gives CDR1 LGHDT, CDR2 YNNKEL (reference sequence). The CDR3 length is 12 residues. The chain uses TRBV3-1 (or the pseudogene TRBV3-2) and TRBJ1-4; maybe TRBD1 (5 bases). This TCR was sampled from a man aged 35 to 55 with head and neck cancer. The material sequenced was PBMCs. CDR3 bases: TGTGCCAGCAACTCAGGGCAGGGAAAACTGTTTTTT. Amino acids: CASNSGQGKLFF.